This T cell receptor (beta chain) was observed in a study of long-term antiretroviral therapy in people with HIV. Note on this clone: Its antigen is undetermined.

Survey-level immunoSEQ v3.0 assays were run. Assay used: immunoSEQ multiplex PCR; TCRdb lists only in-frame clones, some missing. The sample contains tens of thousands of clones, around 95% of which appear only once. Study conclusions and caveats: Repertoire dominance by clones expanded before ART was seen at all time points.

This sequence was found in a man between 45 and 60 years old with HIV. The starting material was unsorted PBMCs, obtained 5.3 years after starting antiretroviral therapy.

The CDR3 nucleotides are TGTGCCAGCAGTTTTCGGGGGGCGCGAGCTACGGAGCCCCAGCATTTT. Its protein product is CASSFRGARATEPQHF. The chain carries TRBV27 and TRBJ1-5, with D perhaps TRBD1 (6 bases). There are 16 residues in the CDR3. Trimming took 3 bases from V and 8 from J, leaving 20 bases between them. Germline assignment: CDR1 MNHEY and CDR2 SMNVEV (reference sequence).